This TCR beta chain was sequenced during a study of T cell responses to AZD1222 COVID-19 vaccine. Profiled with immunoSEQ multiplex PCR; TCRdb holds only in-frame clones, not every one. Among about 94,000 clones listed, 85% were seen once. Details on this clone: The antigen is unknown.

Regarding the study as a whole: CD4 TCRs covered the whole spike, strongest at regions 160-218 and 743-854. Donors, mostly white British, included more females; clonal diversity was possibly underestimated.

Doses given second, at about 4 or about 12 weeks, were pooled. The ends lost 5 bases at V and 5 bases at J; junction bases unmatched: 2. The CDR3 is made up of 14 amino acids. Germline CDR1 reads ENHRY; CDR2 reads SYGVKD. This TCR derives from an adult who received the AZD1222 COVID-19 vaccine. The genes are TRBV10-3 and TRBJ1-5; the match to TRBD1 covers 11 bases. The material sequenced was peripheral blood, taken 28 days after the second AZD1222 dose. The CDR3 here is CAISPGQGDQPQHF. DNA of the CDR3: TGTGCCATCAGTCCGGGACAGGGGGATCAGCCCCAGCATTTT.